This TCR beta chain derives from a study of cytomegalovirus exposure and HLA in healthy donors. Whole-study findings and limits: The tendency of first-cohort TCR clusters to co-occur in the 120 or so validation repertoires was identified by a subsequent analysis.

Generated by immunoSEQ multiplex PCR, the TCRdb table keeps only in-frame clones and is missing some. The sample lists some 73,000 clones, approximately 90% seen once, with approximately 4.2% in the top ten. This CDR3 has 15 amino acids. The germline gives CDR1 MNHNS, CDR2 SASEGT. The V segment lost 8 bases and the J segment 1 base; nucleotides outside the gene matches: 4. Note on this clone: Its antigen is currently unknown.

The validation cohort, a group of over a hundred subjects, included the donors and was separate from the roughly 700-subject first cohort. Sample: PBMCs. The clonotype originates from a woman aged 18-30 years in good health and CMV-seropositive. The chain combines TRBV6-1 with TRBJ2-1; TRBD2 matches 11 bases. The chain's CDR3 is CASGSGRVSYNEQFF. CDR3 bases: TGTGCCAGCGGTAGCGGGAGGGTTTCCTACAATGAGCAGTTCTTC.